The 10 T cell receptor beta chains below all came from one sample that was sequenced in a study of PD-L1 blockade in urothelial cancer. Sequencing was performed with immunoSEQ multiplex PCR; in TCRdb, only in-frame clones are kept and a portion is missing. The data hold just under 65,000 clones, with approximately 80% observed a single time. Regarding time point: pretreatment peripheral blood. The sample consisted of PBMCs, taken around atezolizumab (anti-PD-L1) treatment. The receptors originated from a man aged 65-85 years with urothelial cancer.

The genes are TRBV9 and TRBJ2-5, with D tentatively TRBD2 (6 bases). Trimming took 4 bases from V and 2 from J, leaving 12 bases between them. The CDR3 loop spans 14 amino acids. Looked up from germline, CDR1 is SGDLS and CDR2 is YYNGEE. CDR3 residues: CASSSSVGQETQYF. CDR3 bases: TGTGCCAGCAGCTCTAGCGTCGGGCAAGAGACCCAGTACTTC.

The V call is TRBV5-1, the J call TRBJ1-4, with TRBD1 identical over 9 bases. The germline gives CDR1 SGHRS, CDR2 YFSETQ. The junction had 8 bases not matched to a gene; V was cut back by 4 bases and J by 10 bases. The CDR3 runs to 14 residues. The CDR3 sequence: CASSVGQGPGKLFF. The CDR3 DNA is TGCGCCAGCAGCGTCGGACAGGGGCCGGGAAAACTGTTTTTT.

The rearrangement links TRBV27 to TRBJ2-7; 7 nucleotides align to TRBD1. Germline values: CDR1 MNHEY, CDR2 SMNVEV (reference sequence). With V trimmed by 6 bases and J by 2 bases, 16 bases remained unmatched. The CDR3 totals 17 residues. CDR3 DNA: TGTGCCAGCAGGCTTTTCCCTCCGGGACAGTTAACCTACGAGCAGTACTTC. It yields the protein CASRLFPPGQLTYEQYF.

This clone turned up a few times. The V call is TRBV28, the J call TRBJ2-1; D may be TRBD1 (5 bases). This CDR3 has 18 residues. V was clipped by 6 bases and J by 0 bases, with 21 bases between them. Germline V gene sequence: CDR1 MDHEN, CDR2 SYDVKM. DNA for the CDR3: TGTGCCAGCAGACTCTTTGCCTCGGACACCTACTCCTACAATGAGCAGTTCTTC. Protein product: CASRLFASDTYSYNEQFF.

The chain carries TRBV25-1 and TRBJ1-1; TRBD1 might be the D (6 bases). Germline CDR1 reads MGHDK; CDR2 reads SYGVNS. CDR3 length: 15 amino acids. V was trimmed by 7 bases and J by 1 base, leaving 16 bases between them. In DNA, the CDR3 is TGTGCCAGCACCGAACCGGCAGGGGAGAACACTGAAGCTTTCTTT. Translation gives CASTEPAGENTEAFF.

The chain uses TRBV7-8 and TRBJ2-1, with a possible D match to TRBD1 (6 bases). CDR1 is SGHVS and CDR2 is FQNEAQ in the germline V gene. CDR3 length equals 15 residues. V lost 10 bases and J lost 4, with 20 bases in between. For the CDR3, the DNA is TGTGCCACCCGATCCCGGGACAAACCTTACAATGAGCAGTTCTTC. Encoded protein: CATRSRDKPYNEQFF. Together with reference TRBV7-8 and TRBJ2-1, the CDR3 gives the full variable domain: GAGVSQSPRYKVAKRGQDVALRCDPISGHVSLFWYQQALGQGPEFLTYFQNEAQLDKSGLPSDRFFAERPEGSVSTLKIQRTQQEDSAVYLCATRSRDKPYNEQFFGPGTRLTVL.

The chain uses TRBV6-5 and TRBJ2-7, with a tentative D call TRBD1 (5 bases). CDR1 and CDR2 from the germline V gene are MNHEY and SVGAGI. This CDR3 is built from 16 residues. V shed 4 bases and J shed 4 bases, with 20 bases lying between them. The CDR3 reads CASSSGQGPLPYEQYF. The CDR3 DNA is TGTGCCAGCAGTTCCGGGCAGGGCCCCCTCCCGTACGAGCAGTACTTC.

CDR3 nucleotides: TGCGCCAGCAGCCCCCAAATCGTAGGCGGGTATGAGCAGTTCTTC. As protein: CASSPQIVGGYEQFF. The V and J genes are TRBV5-1 and TRBJ2-1, with TRBD2 as a possible D gene (5 bases). Deletions cut 4 bases from V and 8 bases from J, with 19 bases between. This CDR3 region has 15 residues. The germline V gene encodes CDR1 SGHRS and CDR2 YFSETQ.

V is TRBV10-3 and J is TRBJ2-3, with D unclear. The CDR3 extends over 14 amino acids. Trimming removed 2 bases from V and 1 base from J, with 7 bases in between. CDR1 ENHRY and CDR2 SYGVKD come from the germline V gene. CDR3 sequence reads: CAISEVSGTDTQYF. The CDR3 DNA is TGTGCCATCAGTGAGGTCTCCGGCACAGATACGCAGTATTTT.

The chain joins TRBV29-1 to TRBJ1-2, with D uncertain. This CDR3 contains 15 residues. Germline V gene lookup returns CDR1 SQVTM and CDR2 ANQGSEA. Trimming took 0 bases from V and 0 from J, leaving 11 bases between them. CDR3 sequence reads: CSVEDQITANYGYTF. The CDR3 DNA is TGCAGCGTTGAAGATCAGATTACAGCTAACTATGGCTACACCTTC.